Listed here are 9 T cell receptor beta chains from one sample, sequenced in a study of T cells after yellow fever vaccination. TCRdb used MiXCR to reprocess the 5' RACE reads, holding one entry per CDR3 protein. The repertoire holds 130,000 or so distinct CDR3 sequences, 12% to 15% seen once, with 43% in the top ten. Sequences were derived from CD8+ T cells sorted from PBMCs, sampled 5 days after the yellow fever booster vaccination. These receptors were taken from a man aged 18 to 29 who received the YFV17D yellow fever vaccine.

The chain has TRBV4-1 and TRBJ2-5, with 9 bases lining up with TRBD2. Trimming removed 4 bases from V and 5 bases from J; junction bases left unmatched: 17. The CDR3 spans 18 residues. Germline values: CDR1 MGHRA, CDR2 YSYEKL. The chain's CDR3 is CASSREGYSGGLGETQYF. The CDR3 bases are TGCGCCAGCAGCCGAGAGGGGTATAGCGGGGGACTGGGGGAGACCCAGTACTTC.

The chain links TRBV4-1 to TRBJ2-7, with D unclear. In germline, CDR1 is MGHRA, CDR2 YSYEKL. V gave up 6 bases and J gave up 2 bases, with 20 bases separating them. The CDR3 is 16 residues long. The CDR3 region has the DNA TGCGCCAGCAGGATGATCTGGGCAAATGAGGCCTACGAGCAGTACTTC. Protein sequence: CASRMIWANEAYEQYF.

This clonotype has a handful of counts. This sequence joins TRBV27 and TRBJ2-3; the match to TRBD2 covers 10 bases. The CDR3 is 15 amino acids. The trim removed 6 bases at V and 7 bases at J, leaving 10 bases unmatched. The germline CDR1 and CDR2 sequences are MNHEY and SMNVEV (reference sequence). CDR3 sequence: CASSLLAGAPHTQYF. In DNA form, the CDR3 reads TGTGCCAGCAGCTTGCTAGCGGGAGCCCCGCATACGCAGTATTTT.

This clonotype was counted a few times. The V call is TRBV24-1, the J call TRBJ1-2; D is perhaps TRBD1 (5 bases). The CDR3 is 14 residues long. Trimming took off 3 bases at V and 8 bases at J, with 15 bases between the two ends. CDR1 is KGHDR, CDR2 SFDVKD, per germline. The CDR3 sequence is CATSDGTAAGGYTF. CDR3 bases: TGTGCCACCAGTGATGGGACTGCCGCGGGAGGCTACACCTTC.

This clonotype was seen repeatedly, ten times or more. This rearrangement joins TRBV7-8 to TRBJ2-2; no clear D gene. Trimming took 2 bases from V and 2 from J, leaving 9 bases between them. The CDR3 contains 15 residues. Germline V lookup: CDR1 SGHVS, CDR2 FQNEAQ. The CDR3 DNA is TGTGCCAGCAGCTTACTGGGCTTAAACACCGGGGAGCTGTTTTTT. Amino acid sequence: CASSLLGLNTGELFF.

This chain uses TRBV6-2 or TRBV6-3 with TRBJ2-7, with 8 nucleotides matching TRBD1. This CDR3 contains 13 residues. Germline CDR1 MNHEY, CDR2 SVGEGT. V was clipped by 5 bases and J by 6 bases; unmatched bases: 6. As DNA, the CDR3 is TGTGCCAGCAGTCACAGGGGGTTAGCCGAGCAGTACTTC. The encoded protein is CASSHRGLAEQYF.

The chain carries TRBV11-2 and TRBJ2-5; D may be TRBD2 (6 bases). Germline V gives CDR1 SGHAT, CDR2 FQNNGV. The CDR3 runs to 14 residues. The V gene lost 5 bases and the J gene lost 5 bases, with 15 bases spanning the gap. The CDR3 nucleotides are TGTGCCAGCAGCCAAACCCCGGGGGACGAGACCCAGTACTTC. Translated: CASSQTPGDETQYF.

This sequence joins TRBV7-8 and TRBJ2-1; D may correspond to TRBD1 or TRBD2 (5 bases each). Germline CDR1 is SGHVS and CDR2 is FQNEAQ. The V end lost 5 bases, the J end lost 0 bases, and 14 bases lay between the germline ends. This CDR3 spans 16 amino acids. The CDR3 loop is CASSARGRGSYNEQFF. The CDR3 region has the DNA TGTGCCAGCAGCGCCCGGGGAAGGGGCTCCTACAATGAGCAGTTCTTC. Full variable domain (missing parts from reference TRBV7-8 and TRBJ2-1): GAGVSQSPRYKVAKRGQDVALRCDPISGHVSLFWYQQALGQGPEFLTYFQNEAQLDKSGLPSDRFFAERPEGSVSTLKIQRTQQEDSAVYLCASSARGRGSYNEQFFGPGTRLTVL.

This clonotype occurred a few times. This may stem from a read error, because a much larger clone lies one nucleotide away. This sequence joins TRBV9 and TRBJ2-3, with D hard to call. The V and J ends lost 4 bases and 2 bases respectively, with 2 bases between them. This CDR3 has 11 amino acids. Germline lookup yields CDR1 SGDLS and CDR2 YYNGEE. This CDR3 reads CASSTTDTQYF. The DNA of the CDR3 is TGTGCCAGCAGCACCACAGATACGCAGTATTTT.